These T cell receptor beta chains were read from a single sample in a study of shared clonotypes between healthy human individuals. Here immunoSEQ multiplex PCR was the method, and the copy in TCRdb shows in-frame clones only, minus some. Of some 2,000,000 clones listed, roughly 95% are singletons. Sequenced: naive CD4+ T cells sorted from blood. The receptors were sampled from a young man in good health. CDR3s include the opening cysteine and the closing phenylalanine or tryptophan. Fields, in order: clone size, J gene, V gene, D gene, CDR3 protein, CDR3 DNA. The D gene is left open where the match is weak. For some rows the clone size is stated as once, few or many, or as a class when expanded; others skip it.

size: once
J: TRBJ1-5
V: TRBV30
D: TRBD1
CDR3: CAWSVGGTASNQPQHF
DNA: TGTGCCTGGAGTGTTGGGGGGACAGCTAGCAATCAGCCCCAGCATTTT

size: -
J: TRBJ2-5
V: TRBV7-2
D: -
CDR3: CASSLSIGIQETQYF
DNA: TGTGCCAGCAGCTTAAGTATTGGTATCCAAGAGACCCAGTACTTC

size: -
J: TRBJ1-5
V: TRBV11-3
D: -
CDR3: CASSLDSMAGDNQPQHF
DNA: TGTGCCAGCAGCTTAGATTCGATGGCAGGGGACAATCAGCCCCAGCATTTT

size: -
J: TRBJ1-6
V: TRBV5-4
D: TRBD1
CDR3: CASSLTGGRNSPLHF
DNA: TGTGCCAGCAGCCTAACAGGGGGCAGGAATTCACCCCTCCACTTT

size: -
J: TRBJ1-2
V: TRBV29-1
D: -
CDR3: CSVRGILQGGYGYTF
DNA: TGCAGCGTTCGAGGGATACTACAGGGAGGGTATGGCTACACCTTC

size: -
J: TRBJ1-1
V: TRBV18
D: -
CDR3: CASSPNLVNTEAFF
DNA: TGTGCCAGCTCACCAAATTTGGTGAACACTGAAGCTTTCTTT

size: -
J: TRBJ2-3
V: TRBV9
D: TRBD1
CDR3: CASSDRDRGLDTQYF
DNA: TGTGCCAGCAGCGACCGGGACAGGGGATTAGATACGCAGTATTTT

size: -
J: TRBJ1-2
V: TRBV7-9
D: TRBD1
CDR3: CASSPKLGGLFYGYTF
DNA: TGTGCCAGCAGCCCGAAGTTAGGGGGCCTTTTCTATGGCTACACCTTC

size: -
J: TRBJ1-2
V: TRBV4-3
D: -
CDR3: CASSQEKGAMSGYTF
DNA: TGCGCCAGCAGCCAAGAGAAAGGGGCTATGTCTGGCTACACCTTC

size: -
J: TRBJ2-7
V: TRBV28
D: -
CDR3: CASNLRGLDYEQYF
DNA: TGTGCCAGCAATCTACGGGGGCTAGACTACGAGCAGTACTTC

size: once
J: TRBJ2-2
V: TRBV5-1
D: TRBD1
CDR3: CASSLTGATGELFF
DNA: TGCGCCAGCAGCTTGACAGGGGCCACCGGGGAGCTGTTTTTT

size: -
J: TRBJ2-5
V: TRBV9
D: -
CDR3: CASSVAEGETQYF
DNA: TGTGCCAGCAGCGTAGCGGAAGGAGAGACCCAGTACTTC

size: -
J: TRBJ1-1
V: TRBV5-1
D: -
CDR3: CASSPPLGGGGTEAFF
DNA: TGCGCCAGCAGTCCTCCACTCGGGGGCGGTGGAACTGAAGCTTTCTTT

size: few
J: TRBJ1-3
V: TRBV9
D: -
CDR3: CASSVGVDYSGNTIYF
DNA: TGTGCCAGCAGCGTAGGTGTAGACTACTCTGGAAACACCATATATTTT

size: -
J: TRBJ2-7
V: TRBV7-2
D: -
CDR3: CASSRPNDYEQYF
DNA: TGTGCCAGCAGCAGACCCAATGACTACGAGCAGTACTTC

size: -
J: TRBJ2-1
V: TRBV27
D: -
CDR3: CASSHRGDLYNEQFF
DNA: TGTGCCAGCAGCCATAGGGGGGACCTCTACAATGAGCAGTTCTTC

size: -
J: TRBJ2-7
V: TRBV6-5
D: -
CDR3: CASSRSRSEQYF
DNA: TGTGCCAGCAGTCGGTCTAGAAGCGAGCAGTACTTC

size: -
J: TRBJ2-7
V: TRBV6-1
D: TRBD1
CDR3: CASSEVGQGTAYEQYF
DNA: TGTGCCAGCAGTGAAGTAGGACAGGGGACGGCTTACGAGCAGTACTTC

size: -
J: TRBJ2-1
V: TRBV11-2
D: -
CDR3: CAPRDRHNEQFF
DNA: TGTGCCCCACGAGACCGCCACAATGAGCAGTTCTTC

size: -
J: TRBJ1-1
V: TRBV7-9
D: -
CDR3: CASSFGLNTEAFF
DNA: TGTGCCAGCAGCTTTGGATTGAACACTGAAGCTTTCTTT

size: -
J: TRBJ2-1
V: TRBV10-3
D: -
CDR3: CAISESSMNEQFF
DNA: TGTGCCATCAGTGAGTCCTCGATGAATGAGCAGTTCTTC

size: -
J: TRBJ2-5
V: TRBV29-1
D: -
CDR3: CSVGSSGEGTQYF
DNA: TGCAGCGTTGGATCTTCAGGGGAAGGGACCCAGTACTTC

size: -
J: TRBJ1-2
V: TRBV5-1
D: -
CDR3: CASSLEAGTYGYTF
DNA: TGCGCCAGCAGCTTGGAAGCAGGAACCTATGGCTACACCTTC